The clone carrying this T cell receptor (beta chain) has a count of ten or more. The antigen remains undetermined. Germline CDR1 and CDR2: MDHEN and SYDVKM. The CDR3 consists of 17 residues. The ends were cut back, 3 bases at V and 0 bases at J, with 12 bases in the middle. The data were obtained in a study of human T cells and chemical hapten exposure. General observations from the study: The number of TCRs above 1 in 1000 frequency did not change after DPC sensitization.

As for time point: patch test 1, 2 weeks after DPC sensitization. As to treatment: therapeutic diphenylcyclopropenone sensitization with weekly scalp DPC. In every case, blood was obtained before the patch test was applied. Via MiXCR, TCRdb re-called the RACE reads, giving one row per CDR3 protein. In the table there are about 110,000 distinct CDR3 sequences, approximately 11% of which are singletons. The rearrangement joins TRBV28 to TRBJ2-6; tentatively, D is TRBD1 (6 bases). This TCR was recovered from a woman between 35 and 50 years old with alopecia areata. Some clones in this sample may be carry-over from other donors' samples. Sequenced material: whole blood, taken in connection with sensitization to the hapten diphenylcyclopropenone (DPC). The CDR3 DNA reads TGTGCCAGCAGTTTGCAACAGGGTCTCTCTGGGGCCAACGTCCTGACTTTC. Amino acids: CASSLQQGLSGANVLTF. Based on the CDR3 plus reference TRBV28 and TRBJ2-6, the full variable domain is DVKVTQSSRYLVKRTGEKVFLECVQDMDHENMFWYRQDPGLGLRLIYFSYDVKMKEKGDIPEGYSVSREKKERFSLILESASTNQTSMYLCASSLQQGLSGANVLTFGAGSRLTVL.